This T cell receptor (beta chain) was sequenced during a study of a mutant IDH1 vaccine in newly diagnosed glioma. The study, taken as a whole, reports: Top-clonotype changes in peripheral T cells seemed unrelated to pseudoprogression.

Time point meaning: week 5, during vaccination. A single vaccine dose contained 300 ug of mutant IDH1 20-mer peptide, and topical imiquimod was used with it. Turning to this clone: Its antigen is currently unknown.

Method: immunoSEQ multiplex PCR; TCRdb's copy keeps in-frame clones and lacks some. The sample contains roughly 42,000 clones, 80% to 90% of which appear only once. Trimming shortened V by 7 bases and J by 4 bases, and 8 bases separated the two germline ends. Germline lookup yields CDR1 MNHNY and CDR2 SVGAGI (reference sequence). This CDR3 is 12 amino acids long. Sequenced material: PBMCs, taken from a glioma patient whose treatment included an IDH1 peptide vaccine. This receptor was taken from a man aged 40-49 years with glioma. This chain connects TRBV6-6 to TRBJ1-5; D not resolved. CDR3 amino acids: CASMPRNQPQHF. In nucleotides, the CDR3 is TGTGCCAGCATGCCTAGGAATCAGCCCCAGCATTTT.